The 16 T cell receptor beta chains presented below share a single source sample, sequenced in a study of T-cell memory formation after mild COVID-19. Via MiXCR, TCRdb re-called the 5' RACE reads, giving one row per CDR3 protein. There are over 10,000 distinct CDR3 sequences in the sample; approximately 15% occur only once, and 50% to 70% lies in the top ten. Source material: PBMCs or a T cell subset sorted from them (not recorded which). The receptors shown here come from a man aged 18 to 30 who had mild COVID-19 (a few samples of this study predate the infection). Cell type and time point are not known.

This clonotype has a count of ten or more. The chain joins TRBV15 to TRBJ2-5, with TRBD1 as a possible D gene (5 bases). Trimming shortened V by 4 bases and J by 3 bases, and 24 bases separated the two germline ends. Germline loops: CDR1 LNHNV, CDR2 YYDKDF (reference sequence). The CDR3 loop spans 18 amino acids. The CDR3: CATSTHGWGGAEEETQYF. DNA of the CDR3: TGTGCCACCAGCACCCACGGTTGGGGTGGGGCCGAGGAAGAGACCCAGTACTTC.

This clonotype was seen a handful of times. The chain carries TRBV10-3 and TRBJ2-7; TRBD1 is a possible D gene (5 bases). V was pared by 1 base and J by 3 bases, with 10 bases between. Germline V lookup: CDR1 ENHRY, CDR2 SYGVKD. The CDR3 is 14 residues long. Here the CDR3 reads CAISELGQIYEQYF. CDR3 bases: TGTGCCATCAGTGAGTTAGGACAAATCTACGAGCAGTACTTC.

This chain joins TRBV5-1 and TRBJ2-3; the D is unclear. Germline V gene lookup returns CDR1 SGHRS and CDR2 YFSETQ. With 0 bases removed from V and 0 bases from J, the gap between germline ends came to 8 bases. This CDR3 region has 15 residues. DNA for the CDR3: TGCGCCAGCAGCTTGGTCGGGCATAGCACAGATACGCAGTATTTT. Amino acid sequence: CASSLVGHSTDTQYF.

This clonotype was counted at least ten times. V and J are TRBV7-9 and TRBJ1-2; D unclear. V was cut by 3 bases and J by 8 bases, with 10 bases left in between. This CDR3 spans 12 amino acids. Germline V CDR1 and CDR2: SEHNR, FQNEAQ (reference sequence). As DNA, the CDR3 is TGTGCCAGCAGCTTTGAGGGTCGAGGCTACACCTTC. Translated, it gives CASSFEGRGYTF.

This clonotype occurred many times. V is TRBV29-1 and J is TRBJ2-7; possible D gene TRBD1, 6 bases. CDR1 SQVTM and CDR2 ANQGSEA come from the germline V gene. Trimming removed 6 bases at V and 0 bases at J, with 15 bases between. CDR3 size: 14 residues. CDR3 sequence: CSVIPDSSSYEQYV. The CDR3 bases are TGCAGCGTCATACCGGACAGTAGCTCCTACGAGCAGTACGTC.

This clonotype was counted many times. This chain's CDR3 is CASSAIGPGTYNEQFF. Here the CDR3 DNA reads TGTGCCAGCAGCGCCATTGGTCCCGGAACCTACAATGAGCAGTTCTTC. The rearrangement uses TRBV14 and TRBJ2-1; no reliable D call. Trimming cost V 5 bases and J 2 bases, with 16 bases left between them. The CDR3 runs to 16 residues. CDR1 and CDR2 from the germline V gene are SGHDN and FVKESK.

This clonotype was seen ten or more times. This chain uses TRBV6-6 with TRBJ2-7; no clear D gene. The CDR3 runs to 11 residues. The V gene lost 8 bases and the J gene lost 3 bases, with 8 bases spanning the gap. In germline, CDR1 is MNHNY, CDR2 SVGAGI (reference sequence). The CDR3, as DNA: TGTGCCAGCGGGCAAAGCTACGAGCAGTACGTC. Amino acids: CASGQSYEQYV.

This clonotype has more than one count but fewer than ten. The chain couples TRBV9 to TRBJ2-5; 10 bases line up with TRBD2. Looked up from germline, CDR1 is SGDLS and CDR2 is YYNGEE. The CDR3 runs to 15 residues. With V trimmed by 3 bases and J by 5 bases, 7 bases remained unmatched. CDR3 amino acids: CASSGTGTSEETQYF. DNA for the CDR3: TGTGCCAGCAGCGGGACCGGGACTAGCGAGGAGACCCAGTACTTC.

The table lists this clonotype with many counts. This chain connects TRBV20-1 to TRBJ2-7, with 8 bases aligning to TRBD1. With V trimmed by 2 bases and J by 3 bases, 3 bases remained unmatched. There are 13 residues in the CDR3. CDR1 DFQATT and CDR2 SNEGSKA come from the germline V gene (reference sequence). The CDR3 DNA sequence: TGCAGTGCTAGAAATGGACAGGGCTACGAGCAGTACTTC. This codes for CSARNGQGYEQYF.

The rearrangement joins TRBV27 to TRBJ2-2, with unresolved D. The V and J ends lost 5 bases and 1 base respectively, with 8 bases between them. The CDR3 consists of 14 residues. CDR1 MNHEY and CDR2 SMNVEV come from the germline V gene (reference sequence). Here the CDR3 reads CASSPSMNTGELFF. CDR3 DNA sequence: TGTGCCAGCAGTCCAAGCATGAACACCGGGGAGCTGTTTTTT.

Many counts were recorded for this clonotype. CDR3 bases: TGCGCCAGCAGCCAAGATTCCTTGGATAACTATGGCTACACCTTC. It is translated as CASSQDSLDNYGYTF. The chain couples TRBV4-3 to TRBJ1-2; unclear D gene. Germline-derived CDR1 and CDR2 are LGHNA and YSLEER. The CDR3 has 15 amino acids. Between the trimmed V and J ends, which lost 0 bases and 1 base, there was a span of 9 bases.

This clonotype was seen at least ten times. The CDR3 region has the DNA TGTGCCAGCAGTTACTCGAATCGGGACAGCTTCTATGGCTACACCTTC. Amino acids: CASSYSNRDSFYGYTF. The genes are TRBV6-2 or TRBV6-3 and TRBJ1-2; 7 bases line up with TRBD1. CDR3 length: 16 residues. V shed 0 bases, J shed 4 bases, and the junction held 8 bases outside the gene matches. Germline CDR1 is MNHEY and CDR2 is SVGEGT.

This clonotype came up many times. V and J are TRBV5-1 and TRBJ2-5; perhaps D is TRBD1 or TRBD2 (6 bases each). The germline CDR1 and CDR2 sequences are SGHRS and YFSETQ. The CDR3 spans 15 residues. The ends were cut back, 3 bases at V and 5 bases at J, with 17 bases in the middle. The CDR3 DNA reads as TGCGCCAGCAGCTGGGAGCCGGGGGCGTTTGAGACCCAGTACTTC. Residues: CASSWEPGAFETQYF.

This clonotype was observed a few times. The chain carries TRBV7-2 and TRBJ1-2, with D uncertain. Germline loops: CDR1 SGHTA, CDR2 FQGNSA. The CDR3 is 15 amino acids. Between the trimmed V and J ends, which lost 3 bases and 4 bases, there was a span of 15 bases. The CDR3, as DNA: TGTGCCAGCAGCTTTTATTGGGATTCGGCCTATGGCTACACCTTC. This sequence encodes CASSFYWDSAYGYTF.

This clonotype was recorded at least ten times. This rearrangement joins TRBV5-1 to TRBJ2-1; the match to TRBD1 covers 8 bases. Germline V gives CDR1 SGHRS, CDR2 YFSETQ. With V trimmed by 9 bases and J by 5 bases, 7 bases remained unmatched. CDR3 length: 13 amino acids. In nucleotides, the CDR3 is TGCGCCACCAGTCAGGGACAGGACAATGAGCAGTTCTTC. Its translation is CATSQGQDNEQFF.

The sample holds many counts of this clonotype. This sequence joins TRBV3-1 and TRBJ1-6; D gene ambiguous. V lost 2 bases and J 9 bases, leaving 8 bases between the germline ends. The CDR3 is made up of 13 amino acids. CDR1 is LGHDT and CDR2 is YNNKEL in the germline V gene (reference sequence). The CDR3 DNA reads as TGTGCCAGCAGCCAACGAGGGATTTCACCCCTCCACTTT. Translated: CASSQRGISPLHF.